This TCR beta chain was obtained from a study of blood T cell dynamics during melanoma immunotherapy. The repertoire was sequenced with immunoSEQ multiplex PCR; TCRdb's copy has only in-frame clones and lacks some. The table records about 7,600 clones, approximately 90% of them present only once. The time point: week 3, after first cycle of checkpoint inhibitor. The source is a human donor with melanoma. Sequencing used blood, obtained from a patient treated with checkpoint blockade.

The CDR3 region is CAISDRGDTGELFF. Here the CDR3 DNA reads TGTGCCATCAGTGACAGGGGTGACACCGGGGAGCTGTTTTTT. J is TRBJ2-2 and V is TRBV10-3, with a tentative D call TRBD1 (6 bases). Germline CDR1 ENHRY, CDR2 SYGVKD. CDR3 size: 14 residues. The V and J ends lost 3 bases and 3 bases respectively, with 8 bases between them.